One sample yielded the 4 T cell receptor beta chains listed below, sequenced in a study of blood T cell repertoires in COVID-19. The repertoire was sequenced with immunoSEQ multiplex PCR; TCRdb's copy has only in-frame clones and lacks some. Of 360,000 or so clones listed, 90% were seen once; the top ten hold 6.5%. Sequencing used peripheral blood. These receptor sequences come from a man between 18 and 29 years old with active or convalescent COVID-19.

In this sample, this clone turned up once. The rearrangement links TRBV28 to TRBJ1-2; D may be TRBD1 (5 bases). This CDR3 has 13 residues. The germline V gene has CDR1 MDHEN and CDR2 SYDVKM. The V and J ends lost 11 bases and 6 bases respectively, with 19 bases between them. Written as DNA, the CDR3 is TGTGCCGTACAGCGGGGGGAAGGAAATGGCTACACCTTC. This sequence encodes CAVQRGEGNGYTF.

On this clone: The junction does not match germline at one end; this may be a read error. The chain employs TRBV7-3 and TRBJ2-2, with 10 bases aligning to TRBD2. CDR3 size: 18 residues. From germline, CDR1 is SGHTA and CDR2 FQGTGA. CDR3 protein: CASSLIGGLAGDTGELFF. CDR3 DNA: TGTGCCAGCAGCTTAATAGGAGGCCTAGCGGGGGACACCGGAGAGCTGTTTTTT.

The chain recombines TRBV6-5 with TRBJ2-7, with 9 bases identical to TRBD1. The CDR3 has 14 amino acids. Trimming cost V 6 bases and J 4 bases; bases outside gene matches: 7. From germline, CDR1 is MNHEY and CDR2 SVGAGI. CDR3 residues: CASSLGDRVYEQYF. The CDR3 bases are TGTGCCAGCAGCTTGGGGGACAGGGTTTACGAGCAGTACTTC.

CDR3 protein: CASSPWTGYGYTF. DNA of the CDR3: TGTGCCAGCAGCCCGTGGACGGGATATGGCTACACCTTC. This chain uses TRBV5-6 with TRBJ1-2; D gene uncertain. CDR1 is SGHDT and CDR2 is YYEEEE in the germline V gene. V gave up 4 bases and J gave up 5 bases, with 12 bases separating them. CDR3 length equals 13 residues.